One and the same sample provided the 14 T cell receptor beta chains below, sequenced in a study of blood T cells in healthy people across ages. A sample-barcoded 5' primer and a J-beta primer mix were used in a second PCR of roughly 7 to 11 cycles. One entry per CDR3 protein, called by TCRdb with MiXCR from the 5' RACE reads. Of about 680,000 distinct CDR3 sequences in the sample, around half were seen once. Sequences were obtained from blood. These receptors all stem from a woman aged 55-70 years in good health.

This clonotype was detected ten times or more. The junction departs from the called germline gene at one end, perhaps through a read error. The gene calls are TRBV12-3 or TRBV12-4 and TRBJ1-2, with unresolved D. This CDR3 contains 12 residues. DNA of the CDR3: TGCGCCAGCAGCTTTGGAAACTATGGCTACACCTTC. Protein: CASSFGNYGYTF.

The chain recombines TRBV20-1 with TRBJ1-6, with 7 bases lining up with TRBD1. After removal of 4 bases from V and 5 bases from J, the junction contained 8 bases not matched to a gene. The CDR3 runs to 15 residues. Germline V CDR1 and CDR2: DFQATT, SNEGSKA (reference sequence). CDR3 bases: TGCAGTGCTAACCAGGGACAGTCAAATAATTCACCCCTCCACTTT. As protein: CSANQGQSNNSPLHF.

This clonotype appeared many times. The gene calls are TRBV7-9 and TRBJ2-5; 7 bases line up with TRBD1. The J call may be faulty, since TRBJ2-7 better matches the DNA end. The CDR3 covers 15 residues. CDR1 is SEHNR and CDR2 is FQNEAQ in the germline V gene (reference sequence). The CDR3 is CASSPPAQGNHEQYF. The CDR3 nucleotides read TGTGCCAGCAGCCCACCGGCACAGGGGAACCACGAGCAGTACTTC.

This CDR3 reads CASSESPSRWETQYF. CDR3 in DNA: TGTGCCAGCAGTGAAAGTCCTAGCCGATGGGAGACCCAGTACTTC. The J gene is TRBJ2-7, the V gene TRBV2; possible D gene TRBD2, 5 bases. Near its end, the DNA agrees better with TRBJ2-5, so the J call may be wrong. The CDR3 length is 15 residues. CDR1 and CDR2 (germline): SNHLY, FYNNEI.

The chain combines TRBV28 with TRBJ2-4, with D possibly matching TRBD1 (6 bases). CDR3 length: 15 residues. Between the trimmed V and J ends, which lost 8 bases and 4 bases, there was a span of 18 bases. The germline CDR1 and CDR2 sequences are MDHEN and SYDVKM. The CDR3 reads CASRTRQDPKNIQYF. CDR3 coding DNA: TGTGCCAGCCGTACCCGACAGGATCCAAAAAACATTCAGTACTTC.

As regards this clonotype: One end of the junction varies from germline; a read error may be responsible. The chain carries TRBV4-2 and TRBJ2-3; 8 bases are a match to TRBD2. Germline V gene lookup returns CDR1 LGHNA and CDR2 YNFKEQ. This CDR3 contains 17 residues. The CDR3 sequence: CASSQSLAGSVTDAQYF. The CDR3 DNA reads as TGTGCCAGCAGCCAATCCCTAGCGGGCTCCGTCACAGATGCGCAGTATTTT.

This clonotype was seen a handful of times. The chain is built from TRBV28 and TRBJ2-1; 11 positions match TRBD2. The germline CDR1 and CDR2 sequences are MDHEN and SYDVKM. This CDR3 has 13 amino acids. The V gene end was trimmed by 6 bases and the J gene end by 7 bases; junction bases not matched to a gene: 2. The CDR3 loop is CASRGLADNEQFF. The CDR3 coding sequence is TGTGCCAGCAGGGGACTAGCGGATAATGAGCAGTTCTTC. Based on the CDR3 plus reference TRBV28 and TRBJ2-1, the full variable domain is DVKVTQSSRYLVKRTGEKVFLECVQDMDHENMFWYRQDPGLGLRLIYFSYDVKMKEKGDIPEGYSVSREKKERFSLILESASTNQTSMYLCASRGLADNEQFFGPGTRLTVL.

A note on this clonotype: One end of the junction varies from germline; a read error may be responsible. The V and J genes are TRBV27 and TRBJ1-1; TRBD1 is a possible D gene (6 bases). The length of the CDR3 is 15 residues. The germline V gene encodes CDR1 MNHEY and CDR2 SMNVEV (reference sequence). CDR3 region: CASSFDLGGNTEAFF. The DNA of the CDR3 is TGCGCCAGCAGTTTTGATCTAGGGGGGAACACTGAAGCTTTCTTT.

This clonotype has at least ten counts. The V gene is TRBV13, the J gene TRBJ2-5, with 10 nucleotides matching TRBD2. The CDR3 is made up of 18 amino acids. V shed 5 bases, J shed 4 bases, and the junction held 16 bases outside the gene matches. Germline-derived CDR1 and CDR2 are PRHDT and FYEKMQ (reference sequence). The CDR3 is CASSPDPLSGRLGETQYF. CDR3 bases: TGTGCCAGCAGCCCCGACCCTCTTAGCGGGAGGCTGGGAGAGACCCAGTACTTC.

The chain is built from TRBV20-1 and TRBJ1-1; D is unresolved. The CDR3 sequence is 14 residues long. V was trimmed by 0 bases and J by 0 bases, leaving 8 bases between them. Germline-derived CDR1 and CDR2 are DFQATT and SNEGSKA (reference sequence). CDR3 sequence reads: CSARDGHMNTEAFF. For the CDR3, the DNA is TGCAGTGCTAGAGATGGCCACATGAACACTGAAGCTTTCTTT.

This clonotype was seen a handful of times. The chain has TRBV6-2 or TRBV6-3 and TRBJ2-1; the match to TRBD2 covers 8 bases. The CDR3 spans 15 residues. The germline CDR1 and CDR2 sequences are MNHEY and SVGEGT. The V and J ends lost 6 bases and 10 bases, in that order; junction bases with no gene match: 14. The CDR3 sequence is CASRLTSGFWGEQFF. The CDR3 DNA reads as TGTGCCAGCAGGCTCACTAGCGGATTTTGGGGAGAGCAGTTCTTC.

This clonotype appeared a single time. The rearrangement joins TRBV2 to TRBJ2-4; 7 bases align to TRBD1. The length of the CDR3 is 16 residues. Looked up from germline, CDR1 is SNHLY and CDR2 is FYNNEI. Trimming removed 3 bases from V and 2 bases from J; junction bases left unmatched: 7. As DNA, the CDR3 is TGTGCCAGCAGTGAGGAAGGGGGCGCTTCCAAAAACATTCAGTACTTC. Amino acid sequence: CASSEEGGASKNIQYF.

The CDR3: CASSPTWTYNEQYF. The CDR3 nucleotides are TGTGCCAGCAGCCCGACTTGGACCTACAATGAGCAGTACTTC. This chain connects TRBV2 to TRBJ2-7; D not certain. Between the trimmed V and J ends, which lost 6 bases and 7 bases, there was a span of 19 bases. The CDR3 spans 14 residues. Germline loops: CDR1 SNHLY, CDR2 FYNNEI.

This clonotype was counted a few times. This chain links TRBV20-1 with TRBJ1-2; D uncertain. The CDR3 is made up of 12 amino acids. Looked up from germline, CDR1 is DFQATT and CDR2 is SNEGSKA (reference sequence). Trimming removed 7 bases from V and 0 bases from J, with 9 bases in between. Here the CDR3 DNA reads TGCAGTGTGATTGATTCTAACTATGGCTACACCTTC. Translation gives CSVIDSNYGYTF.